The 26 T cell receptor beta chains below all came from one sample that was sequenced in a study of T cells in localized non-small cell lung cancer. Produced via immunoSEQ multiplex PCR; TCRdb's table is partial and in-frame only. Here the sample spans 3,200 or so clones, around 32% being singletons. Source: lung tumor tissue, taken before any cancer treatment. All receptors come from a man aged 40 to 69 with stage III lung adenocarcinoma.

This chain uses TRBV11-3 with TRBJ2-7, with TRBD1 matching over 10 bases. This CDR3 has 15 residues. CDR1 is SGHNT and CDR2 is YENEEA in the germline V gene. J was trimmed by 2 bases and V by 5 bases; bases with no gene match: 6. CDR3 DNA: TGTGCCAGCAGCCCTCTCGGGACAGGGGCCTACGAGCAGTACTTC. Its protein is CASSPLGTGAYEQYF.

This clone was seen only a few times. The CDR3 here is CASSPRQYSYEQYF. CDR3 DNA: TGTGCCAGCAGCCCCAGACAGTATTCCTACGAGCAGTACTTC. The gene calls are TRBV11-3 and TRBJ2-7; a possible D gene is TRBD1 (5 bases). In germline, CDR1 is SGHNT, CDR2 YENEEA. This CDR3 is built from 14 residues. V lost 5 bases and J lost 1, with 12 bases in between.

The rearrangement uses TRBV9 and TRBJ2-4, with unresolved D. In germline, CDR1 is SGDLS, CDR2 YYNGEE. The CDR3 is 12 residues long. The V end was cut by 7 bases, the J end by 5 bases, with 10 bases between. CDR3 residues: CASDRGENIQYF. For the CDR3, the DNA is TGTGCCAGCGATCGTGGGGAAAACATTCAGTACTTC. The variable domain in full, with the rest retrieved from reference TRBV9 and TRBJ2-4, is DSGVTQTPKHLITATGQRVTLRCSPRSGDLSVYWYQQSLDQGLQFLIQYYNGEERAKGNILERFSAQQFPDLHSELNLSSLELGDSALYFCASDRGENIQYFGAGTRLSVL.

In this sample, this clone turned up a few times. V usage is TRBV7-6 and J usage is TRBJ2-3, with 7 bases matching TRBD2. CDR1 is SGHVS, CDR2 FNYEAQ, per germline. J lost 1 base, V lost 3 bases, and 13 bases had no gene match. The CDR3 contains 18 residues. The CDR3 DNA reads TGTGCCAGCAGCTTGCGCGCGGCGAGCGGGACTCGCACAGATACGCAGTATTTT. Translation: CASSLRAASGTRTDTQYF.

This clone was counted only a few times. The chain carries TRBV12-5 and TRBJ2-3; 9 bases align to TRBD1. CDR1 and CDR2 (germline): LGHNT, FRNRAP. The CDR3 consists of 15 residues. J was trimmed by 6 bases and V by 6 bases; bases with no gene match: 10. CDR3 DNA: TGTGCTAGTGGCTTCGGGACAGGGTACGGCGATACGCAGTATTTT. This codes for CASGFGTGYGDTQYF.

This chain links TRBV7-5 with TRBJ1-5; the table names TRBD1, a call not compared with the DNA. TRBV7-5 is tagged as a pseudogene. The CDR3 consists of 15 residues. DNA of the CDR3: TGTGCCAGCAGCTTAGAGACAGGGGACAATCAGCCCCAGCATTTT. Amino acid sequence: CASSLETGDNQPQHF.

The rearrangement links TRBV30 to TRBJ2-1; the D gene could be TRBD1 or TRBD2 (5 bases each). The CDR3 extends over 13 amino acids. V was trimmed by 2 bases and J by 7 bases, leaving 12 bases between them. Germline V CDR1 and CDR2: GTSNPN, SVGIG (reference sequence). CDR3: CAWSLGGLNEQFF. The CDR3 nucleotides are TGTGCCTGGAGTCTTGGGGGTTTGAATGAGCAGTTCTTC.

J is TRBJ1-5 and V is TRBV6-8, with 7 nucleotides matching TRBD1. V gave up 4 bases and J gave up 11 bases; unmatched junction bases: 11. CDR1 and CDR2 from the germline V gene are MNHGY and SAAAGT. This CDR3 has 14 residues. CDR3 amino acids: CASSSDRARGAQHF. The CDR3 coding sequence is TGTGCCAGCAGTTCCGACAGGGCCCGAGGAGCCCAGCATTTT.

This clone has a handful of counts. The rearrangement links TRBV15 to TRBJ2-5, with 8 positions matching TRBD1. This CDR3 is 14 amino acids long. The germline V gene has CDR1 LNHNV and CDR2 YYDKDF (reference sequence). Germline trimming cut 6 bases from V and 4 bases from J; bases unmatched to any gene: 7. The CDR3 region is CATSLQGGSETQYF. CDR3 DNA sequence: TGTGCCACCAGTCTACAGGGGGGATCAGAGACCCAGTACTTC.

The DNA of the CDR3 is TGTGCCAGCAGTTTTTCCAAAAGCTCTGGGGCCAACGTCCTGACTTTC. Amino acids: CASSFSKSSGANVLTF. This rearrangement joins TRBV28 to TRBJ2-6; no reliable D call. This CDR3 has 16 residues. The ends were cut back, 3 bases at V and 0 bases at J, with 9 bases in the middle. Germline values: CDR1 MDHEN, CDR2 SYDVKM.

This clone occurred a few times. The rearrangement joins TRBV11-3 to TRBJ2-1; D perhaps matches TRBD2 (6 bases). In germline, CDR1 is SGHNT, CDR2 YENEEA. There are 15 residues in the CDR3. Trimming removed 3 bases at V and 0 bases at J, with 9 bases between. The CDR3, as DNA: TGTGCCAGCAGCTTTTGGGAGGCCTCCTACAATGAGCAGTTCTTC. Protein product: CASSFWEASYNEQFF. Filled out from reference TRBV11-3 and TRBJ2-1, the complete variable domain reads EAGVVQSPRYKIIEKKQPVAFWCNPISGHNTLYWYLQNLGQGPELLIRYENEEAVDDSQLPKDRFSAERLKGVDSTLKIQPAELGDSAVYLCASSFWEASYNEQFFGPGTRLTVL.

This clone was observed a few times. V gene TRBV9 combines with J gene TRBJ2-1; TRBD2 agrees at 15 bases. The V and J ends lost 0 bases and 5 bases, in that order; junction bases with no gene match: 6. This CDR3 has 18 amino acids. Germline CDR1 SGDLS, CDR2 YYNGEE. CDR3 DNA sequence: TGTGCCAGCAGCGTAGCGGGACTAGCGGGAGGCATTGACAATGAGCAGTTCTTC. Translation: CASSVAGLAGGIDNEQFF.

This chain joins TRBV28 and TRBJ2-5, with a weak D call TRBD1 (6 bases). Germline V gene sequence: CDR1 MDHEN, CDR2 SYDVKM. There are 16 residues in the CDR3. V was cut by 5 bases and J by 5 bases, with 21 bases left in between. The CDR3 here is CASSTYRTAQGETQYF. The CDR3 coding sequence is TGTGCCAGCAGTACCTATCGGACAGCCCAGGGGGAGACCCAGTACTTC. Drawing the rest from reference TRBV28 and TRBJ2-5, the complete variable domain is DVKVTQSSRYLVKRTGEKVFLECVQDMDHENMFWYRQDPGLGLRLIYFSYDVKMKEKGDIPEGYSVSREKKERFSLILESASTNQTSMYLCASSTYRTAQGETQYFGPGTRLLVL.

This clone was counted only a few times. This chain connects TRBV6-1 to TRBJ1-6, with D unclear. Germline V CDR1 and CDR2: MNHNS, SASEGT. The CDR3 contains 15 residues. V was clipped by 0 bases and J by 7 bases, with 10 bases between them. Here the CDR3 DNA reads TGTGCCAGCAGTGAAGCCGGGGTATGGAATTCACCCCTCCACTTT. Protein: CASSEAGVWNSPLHF.

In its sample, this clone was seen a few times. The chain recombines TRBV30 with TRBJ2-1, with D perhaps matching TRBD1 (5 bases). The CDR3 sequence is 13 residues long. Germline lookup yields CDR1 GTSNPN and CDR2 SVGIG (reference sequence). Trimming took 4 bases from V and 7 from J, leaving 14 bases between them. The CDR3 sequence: CAWTGRADNEQFF. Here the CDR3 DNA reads TGTGCCTGGACAGGCAGGGCAGATAATGAGCAGTTCTTC.

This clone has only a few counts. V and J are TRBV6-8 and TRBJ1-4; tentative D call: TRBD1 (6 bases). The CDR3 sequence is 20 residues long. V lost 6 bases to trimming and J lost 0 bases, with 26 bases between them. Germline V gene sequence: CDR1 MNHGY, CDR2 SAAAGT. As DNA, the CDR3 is TGTGCCAGCAGACGGAACGTACAGGGTCCGGTAATCGCAACTAATGAAAAACTGTTTTTT. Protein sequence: CASRRNVQGPVIATNEKLFF.

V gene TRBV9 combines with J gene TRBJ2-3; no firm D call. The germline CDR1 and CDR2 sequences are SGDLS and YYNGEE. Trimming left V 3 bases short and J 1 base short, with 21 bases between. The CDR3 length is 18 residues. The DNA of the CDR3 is TGTGCCAGCAGCGACCCAAATATCCCCCTGACACGCACAGATACGCAGTATTTT. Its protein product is CASSDPNIPLTRTDTQYF.

In DNA form, the CDR3 reads TGCAGCGCCGGATTAGGCCAGGGCACTGAAGCTTTCTTT. Translating it yields CSAGLGQGTEAFF. V is TRBV29-1 and J is TRBJ1-1; D perhaps matches TRBD1 (5 bases). The CDR3 loop spans 13 amino acids. Deletions cut 7 bases from V and 4 bases from J, with 16 bases between. The germline CDR1 and CDR2 sequences are SQVTM and ANQGSEA.

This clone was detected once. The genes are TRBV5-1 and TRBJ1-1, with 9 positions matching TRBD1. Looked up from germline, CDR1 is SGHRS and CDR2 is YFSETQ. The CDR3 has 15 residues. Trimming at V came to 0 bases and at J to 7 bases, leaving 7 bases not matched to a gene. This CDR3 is CASSLGDRAKFEAFF. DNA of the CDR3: TGCGCCAGCAGCTTGGGGGACAGGGCTAAGTTTGAAGCTTTCTTT. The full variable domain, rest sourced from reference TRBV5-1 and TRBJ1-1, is KAGVTQTPRYLIKTRGQQVTLSCSPISGHRSVSWYQQTPGQGLQFLFEYFSETQRNKGNFPGRFSGRQFSNSRSEMNVSTLELGDSALYLCASSLGDRAKFEAFFGQGTRLTVV.

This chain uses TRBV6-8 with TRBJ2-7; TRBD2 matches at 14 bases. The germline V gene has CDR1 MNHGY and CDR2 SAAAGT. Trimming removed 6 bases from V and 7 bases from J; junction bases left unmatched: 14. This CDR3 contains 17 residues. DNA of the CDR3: TGTGCCAGCAGAGCCGGGACTAGCGGGAGAGGGTCTGGGGAGCAGTACTTC. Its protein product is CASRAGTSGRGSGEQYF.

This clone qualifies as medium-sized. The CDR3 nucleotides are TGTGCCAGCAGCGCCGGGACAGCCCGCAATCAGCCCCAGCATTTT. Translated: CASSAGTARNQPQHF. This chain uses TRBV11-3 with TRBJ1-5, with 7 nucleotides matching TRBD1. Germline assignment: CDR1 SGHNT and CDR2 YENEEA. Trimming removed 5 bases from V and 2 bases from J; junction bases left unmatched: 6. The CDR3 contains 15 residues.

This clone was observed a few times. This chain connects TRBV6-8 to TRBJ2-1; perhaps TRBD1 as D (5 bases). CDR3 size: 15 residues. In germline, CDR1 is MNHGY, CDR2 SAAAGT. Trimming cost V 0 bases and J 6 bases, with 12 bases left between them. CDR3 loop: CASSYSTAGLNEQFF. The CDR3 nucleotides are TGTGCCAGCAGTTACTCGACGGCAGGGCTCAATGAGCAGTTCTTC.

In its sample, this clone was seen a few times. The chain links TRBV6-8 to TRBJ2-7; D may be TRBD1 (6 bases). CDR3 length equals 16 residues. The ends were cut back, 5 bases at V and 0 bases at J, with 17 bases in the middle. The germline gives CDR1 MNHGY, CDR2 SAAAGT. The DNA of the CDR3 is TGTGCCAGCAGTGCGATAAACAGGGTGAGCTCCTACGAGCAGTACTTC. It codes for CASSAINRVSSYEQYF.

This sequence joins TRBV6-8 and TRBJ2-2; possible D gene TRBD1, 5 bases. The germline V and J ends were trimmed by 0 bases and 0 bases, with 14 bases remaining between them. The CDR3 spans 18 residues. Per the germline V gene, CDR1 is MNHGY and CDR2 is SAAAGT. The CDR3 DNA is TGTGCCAGCAGTTACTCCTCCAAGGGGCTAACGAACACCGGGGAGCTGTTTTTT. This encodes CASSYSSKGLTNTGELFF.

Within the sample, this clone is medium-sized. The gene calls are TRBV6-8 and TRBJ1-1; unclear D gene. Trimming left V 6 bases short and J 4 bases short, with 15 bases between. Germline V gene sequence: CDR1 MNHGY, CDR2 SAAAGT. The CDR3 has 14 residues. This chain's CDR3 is CASSRGRLGTEAFF. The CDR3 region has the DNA TGTGCCAGCAGCCGAGGGAGGCTCGGCACTGAAGCTTTCTTT.

The DNA for the CDR3 is TGTGCCAGCTCACAAGGACAGGGTACTGGCTACACCTTC. Protein: CASSQGQGTGYTF. The chain employs TRBV18 and TRBJ1-2; TRBD1 matches at 8 bases. CDR3 size: 13 residues. Germline CDR1 reads KGHSH; CDR2 reads LQKENI. The J segment lost 7 bases and the V segment lost 4 bases, leaving 5 bases of the junction unmatched.